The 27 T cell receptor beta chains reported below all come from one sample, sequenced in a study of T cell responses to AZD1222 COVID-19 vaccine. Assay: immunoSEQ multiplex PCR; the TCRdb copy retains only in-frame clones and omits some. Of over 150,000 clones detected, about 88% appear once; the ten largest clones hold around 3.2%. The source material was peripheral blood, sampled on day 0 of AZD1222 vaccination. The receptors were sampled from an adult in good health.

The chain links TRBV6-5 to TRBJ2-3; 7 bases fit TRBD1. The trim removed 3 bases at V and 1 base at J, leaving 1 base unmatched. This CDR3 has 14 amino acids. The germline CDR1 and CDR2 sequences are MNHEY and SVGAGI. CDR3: CASSYQGGTDTQYF. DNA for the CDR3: TGTGCCAGCAGTTATCAGGGGGGCACAGATACGCAGTATTTT.

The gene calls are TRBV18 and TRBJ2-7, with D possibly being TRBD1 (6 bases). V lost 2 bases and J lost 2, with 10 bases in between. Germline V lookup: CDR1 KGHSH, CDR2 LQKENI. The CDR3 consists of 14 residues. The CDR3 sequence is CASSPGTQAYEQYF. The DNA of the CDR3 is TGTGCCAGCTCACCAGGGACACAAGCCTACGAGCAGTACTTC.

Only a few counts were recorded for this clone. CDR3 sequence reads: CASSPGGGASGELFF. CDR3 in DNA: TGTGCCAGCAGCCCCGGAGGGGGGGCAAGCGGGGAGCTGTTTTTT. The chain uses TRBV5-4 and TRBJ2-2; possible D gene TRBD2, 7 bases. V dropped 4 bases and J dropped 7 bases, with 17 bases sitting between them. CDR3 length: 15 residues. CDR1 is SGHNT and CDR2 is YYREEE in the germline V gene (reference sequence).

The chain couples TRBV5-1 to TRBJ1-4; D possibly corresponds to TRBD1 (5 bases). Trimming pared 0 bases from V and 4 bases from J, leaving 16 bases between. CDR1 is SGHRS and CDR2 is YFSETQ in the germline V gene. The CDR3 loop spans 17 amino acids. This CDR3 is CASSLAAGGASNEKLFF. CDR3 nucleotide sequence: TGCGCCAGCAGCTTGGCCGCTGGCGGGGCTAGTAATGAAAAACTGTTTTTT.

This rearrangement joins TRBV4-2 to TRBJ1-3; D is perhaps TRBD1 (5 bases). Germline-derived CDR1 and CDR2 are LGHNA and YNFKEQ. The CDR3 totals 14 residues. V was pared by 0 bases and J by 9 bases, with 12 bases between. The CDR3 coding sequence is TGTGCCAGCAGCCAAGATAGGGGCCGCGGCACCATATATTTT. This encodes CASSQDRGRGTIYF.

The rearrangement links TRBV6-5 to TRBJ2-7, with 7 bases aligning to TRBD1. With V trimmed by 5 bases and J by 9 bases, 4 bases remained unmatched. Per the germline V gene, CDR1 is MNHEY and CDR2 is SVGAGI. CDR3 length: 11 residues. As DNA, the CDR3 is TGTGCCAGCAGTCTGGACAGGTCGCAGTACTTC. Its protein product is CASSLDRSQYF.

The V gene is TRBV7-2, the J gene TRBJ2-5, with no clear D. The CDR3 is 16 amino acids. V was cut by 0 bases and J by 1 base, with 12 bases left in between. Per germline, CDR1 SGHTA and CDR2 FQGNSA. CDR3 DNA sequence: TGTGCCAGCAGCTTAGCGCTCCAGCCTCCCCAAGAGACCCAGTACTTC. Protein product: CASSLALQPPQETQYF. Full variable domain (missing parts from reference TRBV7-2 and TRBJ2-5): GAGVSQSPSNKVTEKGKDVELRCDPISGHTALYWYRQSLGQGLEFLIYFQGNSAPDKSGLPSDRFSAERTGGSVSTLTIQRTQQEDSAVYLCASSLALQPPQETQYFGPGTRLLVL.

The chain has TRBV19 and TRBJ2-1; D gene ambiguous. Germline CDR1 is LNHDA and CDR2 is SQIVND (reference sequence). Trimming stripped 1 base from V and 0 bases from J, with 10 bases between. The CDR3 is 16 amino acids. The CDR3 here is CASSIGRQSSYNEQFF. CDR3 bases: TGTGCCAGTAGTATAGGCAGGCAGAGCTCCTACAATGAGCAGTTCTTC.

The CDR3 reads CAINDRRGEQYF. Here the CDR3 DNA reads TGTGCCATCAACGACAGACGCGGGGAGCAGTACTTC. The gene calls are TRBV10-3 and TRBJ2-7; D could derive from TRBD1 or TRBD2 (5 bases each). Germline V gives CDR1 ENHRY, CDR2 SYGVKD. The CDR3 is 12 residues long. Trimming removed 7 bases at V and 7 bases at J, with 14 bases between.

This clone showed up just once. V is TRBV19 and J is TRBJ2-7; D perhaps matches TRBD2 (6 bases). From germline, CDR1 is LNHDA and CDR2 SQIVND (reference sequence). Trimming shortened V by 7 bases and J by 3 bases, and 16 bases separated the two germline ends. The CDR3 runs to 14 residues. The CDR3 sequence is CASNLGASDYEQYF. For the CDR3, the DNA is TGTGCCAGTAATTTAGGCGCTAGCGACTACGAGCAGTACTTC.

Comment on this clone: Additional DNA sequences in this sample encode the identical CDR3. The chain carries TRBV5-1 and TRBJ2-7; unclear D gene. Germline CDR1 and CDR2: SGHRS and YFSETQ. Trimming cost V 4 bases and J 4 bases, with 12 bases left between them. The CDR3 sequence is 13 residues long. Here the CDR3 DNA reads TGCGCCAGCAGCCTGGAAGGGTTGTACGAGCAGTACTTC. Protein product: CASSLEGLYEQYF.

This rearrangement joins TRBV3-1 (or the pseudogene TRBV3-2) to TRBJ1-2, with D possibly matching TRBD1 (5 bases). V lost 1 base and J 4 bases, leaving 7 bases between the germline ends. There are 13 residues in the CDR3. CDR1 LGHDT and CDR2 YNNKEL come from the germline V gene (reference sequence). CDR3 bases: TGTGCCAGCAGCCAAGGGGACGGCTATGGCTACACCTTC. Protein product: CASSQGDGYGYTF.

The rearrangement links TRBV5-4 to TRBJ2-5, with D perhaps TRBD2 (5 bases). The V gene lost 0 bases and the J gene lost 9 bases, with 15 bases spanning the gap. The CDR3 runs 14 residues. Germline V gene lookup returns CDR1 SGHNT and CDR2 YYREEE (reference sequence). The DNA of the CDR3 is TGTGCCAGCAGCTTGGGGGGAGAGATGAGGTCCCAGTACTTC. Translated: CASSLGGEMRSQYF.

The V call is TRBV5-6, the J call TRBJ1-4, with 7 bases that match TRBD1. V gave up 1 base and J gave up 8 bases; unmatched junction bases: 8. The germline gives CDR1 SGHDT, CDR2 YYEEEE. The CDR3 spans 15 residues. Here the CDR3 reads CASSLKQGGKEKLFF. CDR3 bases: TGTGCCAGCAGCTTGAAGCAGGGGGGAAAGGAAAAACTGTTTTTT.

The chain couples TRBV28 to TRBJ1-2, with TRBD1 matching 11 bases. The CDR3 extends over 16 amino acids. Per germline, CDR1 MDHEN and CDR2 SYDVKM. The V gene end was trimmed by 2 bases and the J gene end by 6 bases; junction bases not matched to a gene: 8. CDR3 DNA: TGTGCCAGCAGTTTAATCCTGGCGGGACAGGGGGATGGCTACACCTTC. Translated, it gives CASSLILAGQGDGYTF.

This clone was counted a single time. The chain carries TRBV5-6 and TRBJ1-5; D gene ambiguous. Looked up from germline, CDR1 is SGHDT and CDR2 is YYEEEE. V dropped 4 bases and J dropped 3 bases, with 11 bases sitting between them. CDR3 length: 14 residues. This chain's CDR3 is CASSGGRDNQPQHF. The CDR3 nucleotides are TGTGCCAGCAGCGGAGGGAGAGACAATCAGCCCCAGCATTTT.

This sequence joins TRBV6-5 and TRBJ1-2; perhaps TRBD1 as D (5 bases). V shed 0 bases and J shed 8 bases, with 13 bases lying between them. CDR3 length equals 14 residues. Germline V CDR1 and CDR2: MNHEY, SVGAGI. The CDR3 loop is CASSYSSREEGYTF. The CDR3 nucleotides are TGTGCCAGCAGTTACTCGAGCAGGGAGGAAGGCTACACCTTC.

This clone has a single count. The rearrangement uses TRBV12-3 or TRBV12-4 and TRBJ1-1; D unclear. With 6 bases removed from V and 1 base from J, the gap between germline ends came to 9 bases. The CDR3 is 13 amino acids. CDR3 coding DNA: TGTGCCAGCAGCCTGTCAGGGAACACTGAAGCTTTCTTT. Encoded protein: CASSLSGNTEAFF.

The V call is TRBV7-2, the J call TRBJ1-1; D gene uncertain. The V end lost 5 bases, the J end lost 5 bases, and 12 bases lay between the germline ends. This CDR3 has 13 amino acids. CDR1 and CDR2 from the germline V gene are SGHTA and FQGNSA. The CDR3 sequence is CASSPDLLTEAFF. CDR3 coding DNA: TGTGCCAGCAGCCCGGACCTGTTGACTGAAGCTTTCTTT.

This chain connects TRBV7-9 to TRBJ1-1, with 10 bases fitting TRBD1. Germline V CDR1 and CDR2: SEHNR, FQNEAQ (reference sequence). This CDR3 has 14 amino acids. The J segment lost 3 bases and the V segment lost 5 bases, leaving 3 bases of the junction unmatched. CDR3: CASSRTGGHTEAFF. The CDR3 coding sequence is TGTGCCAGCAGCCGGACAGGGGGGCACACTGAAGCTTTCTTT.

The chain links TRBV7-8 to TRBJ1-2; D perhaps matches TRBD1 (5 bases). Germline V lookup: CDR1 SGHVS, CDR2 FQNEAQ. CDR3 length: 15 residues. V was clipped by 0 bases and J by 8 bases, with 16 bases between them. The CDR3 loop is CASSLAGQMLGGYTF. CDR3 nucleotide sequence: TGTGCCAGCAGCTTAGCAGGACAAATGCTTGGGGGCTACACCTTC.

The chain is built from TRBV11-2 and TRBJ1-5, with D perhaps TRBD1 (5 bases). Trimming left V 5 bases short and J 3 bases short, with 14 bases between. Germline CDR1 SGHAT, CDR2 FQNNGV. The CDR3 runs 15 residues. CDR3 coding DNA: TGTGCCAGCAGCCCTGGGGCCGGAGCCAATCAGCCCCAGCATTTT. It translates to CASSPGAGANQPQHF.

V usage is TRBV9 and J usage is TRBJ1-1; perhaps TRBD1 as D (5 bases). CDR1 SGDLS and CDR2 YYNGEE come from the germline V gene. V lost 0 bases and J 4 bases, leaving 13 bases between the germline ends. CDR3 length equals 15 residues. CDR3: CASSVGDSGPTEAFF. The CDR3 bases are TGTGCCAGCAGCGTAGGGGACTCCGGCCCCACTGAAGCTTTCTTT. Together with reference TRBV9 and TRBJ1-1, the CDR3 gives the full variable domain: DSGVTQTPKHLITATGQRVTLRCSPRSGDLSVYWYQQSLDQGLQFLIQYYNGEERAKGNILERFSAQQFPDLHSELNLSSLELGDSALYFCASSVGDSGPTEAFFGQGTRLTVV.

CDR3 region: CASSSTREQYF. CDR3 sequence (DNA): TGTGCCAGCAGCTCGACGAGGGAGCAGTACTTC. The chain joins TRBV5-5 to TRBJ2-7; D not resolved. The ends were cut back, 3 bases at V and 7 bases at J, with 8 bases in the middle. CDR1 SGHKS and CDR2 YYEKEE come from the germline V gene (reference sequence). The CDR3 has 11 residues.

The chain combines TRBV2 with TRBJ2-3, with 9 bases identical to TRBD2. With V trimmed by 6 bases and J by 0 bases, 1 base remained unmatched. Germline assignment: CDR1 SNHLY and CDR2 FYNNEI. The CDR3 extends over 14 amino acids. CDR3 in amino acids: CASRTSGSTDTQYF. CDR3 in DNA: TGTGCCAGCAGGACTAGCGGTAGCACAGATACGCAGTATTTT. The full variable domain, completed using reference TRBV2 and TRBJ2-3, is EPEVTQTPSHQVTQMGQEVILRCVPISNHLYFYWYRQILGQKVEFLVSFYNNEISEKSEIFDDQFSVERPDGSNFTLKIRSTKLEDSAMYFCASRTSGSTDTQYFGPGTRLTVL.

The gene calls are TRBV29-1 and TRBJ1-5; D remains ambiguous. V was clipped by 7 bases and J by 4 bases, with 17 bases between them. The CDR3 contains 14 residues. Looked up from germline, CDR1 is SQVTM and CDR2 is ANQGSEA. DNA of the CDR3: TGCAGCGCCAGCCCGAGCGGGGTGAATCAGCCCCAGCATTTT. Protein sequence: CSASPSGVNQPQHF. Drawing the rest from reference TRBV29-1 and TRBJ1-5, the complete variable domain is SAVISQKPSRDICQRGTSLTIQCQVDSQVTMMFWYRQQPGQSLTLIATANQGSEATYESGFVIDKFPISRPNLTFSTLTVSNMSPEDSSIYLCSASPSGVNQPQHFGDGTRLSIL.

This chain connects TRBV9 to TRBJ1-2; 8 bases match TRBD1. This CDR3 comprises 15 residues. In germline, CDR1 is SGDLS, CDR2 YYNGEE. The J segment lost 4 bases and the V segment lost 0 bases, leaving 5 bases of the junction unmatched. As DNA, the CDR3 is TGTGCCAGCAGCGTAGGCGACAGGGGAACCTATGGCTACACCTTC. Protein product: CASSVGDRGTYGYTF. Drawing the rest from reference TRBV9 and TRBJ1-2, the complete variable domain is DSGVTQTPKHLITATGQRVTLRCSPRSGDLSVYWYQQSLDQGLQFLIQYYNGEERAKGNILERFSAQQFPDLHSELNLSSLELGDSALYFCASSVGDRGTYGYTFGSGTRLTVV.